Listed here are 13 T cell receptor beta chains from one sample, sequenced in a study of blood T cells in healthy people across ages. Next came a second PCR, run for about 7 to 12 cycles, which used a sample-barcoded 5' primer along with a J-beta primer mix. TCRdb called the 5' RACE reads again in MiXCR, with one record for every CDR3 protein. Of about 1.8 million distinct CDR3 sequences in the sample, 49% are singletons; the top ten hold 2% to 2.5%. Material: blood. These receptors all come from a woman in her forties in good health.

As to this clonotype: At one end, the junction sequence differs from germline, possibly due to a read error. The CDR3 sequence is CASSFDSDTDTRYF. CDR3 nucleotides: TGTGCCAGCAGTTTTGACTCCGACACAGATACGCGGTATTTT. The genes are TRBV28 and TRBJ2-3; D call uncertain. Germline CDR1 and CDR2: MDHEN and SYDVKM. The CDR3 has 14 residues.

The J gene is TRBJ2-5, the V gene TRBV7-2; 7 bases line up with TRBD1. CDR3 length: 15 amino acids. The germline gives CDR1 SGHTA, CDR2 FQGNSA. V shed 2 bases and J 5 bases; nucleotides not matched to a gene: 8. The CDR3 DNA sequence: TGTGCCAGCAGCTTAAGGGTAGGGGGCAAGGAGACCCAGTACTTC. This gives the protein CASSLRVGGKETQYF.

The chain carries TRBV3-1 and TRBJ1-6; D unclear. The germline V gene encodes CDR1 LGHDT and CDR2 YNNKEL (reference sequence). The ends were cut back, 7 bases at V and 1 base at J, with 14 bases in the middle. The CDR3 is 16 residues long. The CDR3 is CASTTFQGSYNSPLHF. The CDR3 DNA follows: TGTGCCAGCACCACCTTCCAAGGGTCCTATAATTCACCCCTCCACTTT.

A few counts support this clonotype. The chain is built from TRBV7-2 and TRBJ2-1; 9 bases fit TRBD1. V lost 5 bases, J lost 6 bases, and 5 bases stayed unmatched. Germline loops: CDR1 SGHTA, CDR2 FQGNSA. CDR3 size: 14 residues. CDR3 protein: CASSPGTGSNEQFF. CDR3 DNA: TGTGCCAGCAGCCCCGGGACAGGGAGCAATGAGCAGTTCTTC.

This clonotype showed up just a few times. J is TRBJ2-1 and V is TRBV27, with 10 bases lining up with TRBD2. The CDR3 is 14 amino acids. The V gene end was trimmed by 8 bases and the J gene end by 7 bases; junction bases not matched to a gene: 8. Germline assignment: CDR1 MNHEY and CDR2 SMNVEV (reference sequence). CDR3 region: CASRERGGRNEQFF. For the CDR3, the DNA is TGTGCCAGCCGGGAGCGGGGGGGCAGGAATGAGCAGTTCTTC.

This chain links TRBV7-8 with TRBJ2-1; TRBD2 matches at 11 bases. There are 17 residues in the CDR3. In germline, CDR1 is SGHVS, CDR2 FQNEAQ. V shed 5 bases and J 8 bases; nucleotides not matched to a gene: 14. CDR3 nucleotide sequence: TGTGCCAGCAGCACACCTATAGCGGGGGGGCTCATTGATGAGCAGTTCTTC. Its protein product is CASSTPIAGGLIDEQFF.

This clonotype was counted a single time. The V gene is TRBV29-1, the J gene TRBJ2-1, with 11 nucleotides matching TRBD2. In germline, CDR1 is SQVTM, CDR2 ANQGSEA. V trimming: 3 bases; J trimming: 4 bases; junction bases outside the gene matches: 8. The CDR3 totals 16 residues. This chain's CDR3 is CSVETGTSGFYNEQFF. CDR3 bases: TGCAGCGTTGAGACCGGGACTAGCGGATTTTACAATGAGCAGTTCTTC.

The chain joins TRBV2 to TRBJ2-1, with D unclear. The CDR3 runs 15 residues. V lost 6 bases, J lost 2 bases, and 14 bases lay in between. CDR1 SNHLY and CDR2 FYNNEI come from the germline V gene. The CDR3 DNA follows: TGTGCCAGCAGCGTAATCCTGACACCCTACAATGAGCAGTTCTTC. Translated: CASSVILTPYNEQFF.

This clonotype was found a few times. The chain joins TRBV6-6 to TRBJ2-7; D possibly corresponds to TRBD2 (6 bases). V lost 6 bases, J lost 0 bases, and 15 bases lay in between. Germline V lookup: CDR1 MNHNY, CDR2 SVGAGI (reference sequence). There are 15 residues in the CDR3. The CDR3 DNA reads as TGTGCCAGCAGCCCCCCGCGGGACTCCTCCTACGAGCAGTACTTC. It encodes CASSPPRDSSYEQYF.

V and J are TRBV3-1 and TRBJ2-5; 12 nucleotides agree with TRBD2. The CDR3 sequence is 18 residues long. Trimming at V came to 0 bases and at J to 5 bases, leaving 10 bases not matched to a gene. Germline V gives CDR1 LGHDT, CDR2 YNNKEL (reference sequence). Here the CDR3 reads CASSQESLAGGRGETQYF. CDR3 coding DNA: TGTGCCAGCAGCCAAGAAAGTCTAGCGGGGGGGCGGGGCGAGACCCAGTACTTC.

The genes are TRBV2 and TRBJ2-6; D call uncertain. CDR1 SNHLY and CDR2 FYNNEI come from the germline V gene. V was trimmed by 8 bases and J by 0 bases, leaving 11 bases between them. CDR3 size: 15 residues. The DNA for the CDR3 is TGTGCCAGCCGCGAAGGGAACTCTGGGGCCAACGTCCTGACTTTC. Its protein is CASREGNSGANVLTF.

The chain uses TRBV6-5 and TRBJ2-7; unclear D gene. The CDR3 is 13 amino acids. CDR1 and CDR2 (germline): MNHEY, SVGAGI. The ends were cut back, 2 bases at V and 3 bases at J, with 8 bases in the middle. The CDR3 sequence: CASSYAQNYEQYF. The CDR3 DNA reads TGTGCCAGCAGTTACGCTCAAAACTACGAGCAGTACTTC.

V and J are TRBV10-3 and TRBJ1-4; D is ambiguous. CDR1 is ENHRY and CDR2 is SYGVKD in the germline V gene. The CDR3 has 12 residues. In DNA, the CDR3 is TGTGCTTCGCGAACGGTGGGGGAAAAACTGTTTTTT. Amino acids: CASRTVGEKLFF.